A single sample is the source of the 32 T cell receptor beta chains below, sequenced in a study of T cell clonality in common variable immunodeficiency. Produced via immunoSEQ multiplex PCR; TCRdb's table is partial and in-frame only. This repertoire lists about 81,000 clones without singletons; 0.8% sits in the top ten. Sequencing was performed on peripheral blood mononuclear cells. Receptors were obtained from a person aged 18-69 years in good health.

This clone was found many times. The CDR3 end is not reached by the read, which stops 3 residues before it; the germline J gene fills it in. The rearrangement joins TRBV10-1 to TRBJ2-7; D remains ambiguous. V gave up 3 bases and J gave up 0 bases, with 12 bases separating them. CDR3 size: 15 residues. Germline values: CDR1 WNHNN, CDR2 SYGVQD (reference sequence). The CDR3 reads CASSDSARSSYEQYF. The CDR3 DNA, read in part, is TGCGCCAGCAGTGACTCGGCCAGGAGCTCCTACGAG.

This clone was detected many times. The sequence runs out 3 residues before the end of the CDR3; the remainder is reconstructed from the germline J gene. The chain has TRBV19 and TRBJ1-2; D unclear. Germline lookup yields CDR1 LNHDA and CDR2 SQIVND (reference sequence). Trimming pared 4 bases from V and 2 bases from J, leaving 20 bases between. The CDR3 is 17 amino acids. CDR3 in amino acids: CASSKLSSQRSNYGYTF. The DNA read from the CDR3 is TGTGCCAGTAGTAAGCTCTCTTCCCAACGAAGCAACTATGGC.

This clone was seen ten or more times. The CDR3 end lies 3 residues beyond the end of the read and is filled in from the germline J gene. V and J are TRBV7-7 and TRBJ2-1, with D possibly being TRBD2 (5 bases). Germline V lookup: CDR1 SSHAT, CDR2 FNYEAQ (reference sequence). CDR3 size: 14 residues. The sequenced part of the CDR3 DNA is TGTGCTAGTAAGCGGAGCCCTGTAGAGGATGAG. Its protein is CASKRSPVEDE. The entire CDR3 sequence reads CASKRSPVEDEQFF.

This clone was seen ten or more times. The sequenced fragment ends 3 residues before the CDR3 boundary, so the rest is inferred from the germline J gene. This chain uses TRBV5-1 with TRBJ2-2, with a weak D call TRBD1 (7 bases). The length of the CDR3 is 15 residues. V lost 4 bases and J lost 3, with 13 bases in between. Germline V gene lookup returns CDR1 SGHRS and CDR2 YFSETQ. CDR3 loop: CASSPFRGDTGELFF. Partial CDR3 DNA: TGCGCCAGCAGCCCTTTCAGGGGGGACACCGGGGAG. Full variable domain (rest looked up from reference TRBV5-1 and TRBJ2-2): KAGVTQTPRYLIKTRGQQVTLSCSPISGHRSVSWYQQTPGQGLQFLFEYFSETQRNKGNFPGRFSGRQFSNSRSEMNVSTLELGDSALYLCASSPFRGDTGELFFGEGSRLTVL.

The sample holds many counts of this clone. The CDR3 region is CASSIARSDNSPLHF. The covered CDR3 bases are TGTGCCAGTAGTATAGCCAGGAGTGATAATTCACCC. The chain joins TRBV19 to TRBJ1-6; D gene uncertain. The read stops 3 residues short of the end of the CDR3; the missing end is completed from the germline J gene. V gave up 1 base and J gave up 5 bases, with 9 bases separating them. Germline CDR1 reads LNHDA; CDR2 reads SQIVND (reference sequence). The length of the CDR3 is 15 residues.

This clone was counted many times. The covered CDR3 bases are TGCGCCAGCAGCGACGACAGGGGACGTAATGAAAAA. It yields the protein CASSDDRGRNEK. The full CDR3 is CASSDDRGRNEKLFF. The V call is TRBV5-1, the J call TRBJ1-4, with 8 bases matching TRBD1. The read terminates 3 residues ahead of where the CDR3 ends, so the germline J gene completes it. The germline gives CDR1 SGHRS, CDR2 YFSETQ. V dropped 4 bases and J dropped 4; count of bases not matched to a gene: 6. The CDR3 has 15 residues.

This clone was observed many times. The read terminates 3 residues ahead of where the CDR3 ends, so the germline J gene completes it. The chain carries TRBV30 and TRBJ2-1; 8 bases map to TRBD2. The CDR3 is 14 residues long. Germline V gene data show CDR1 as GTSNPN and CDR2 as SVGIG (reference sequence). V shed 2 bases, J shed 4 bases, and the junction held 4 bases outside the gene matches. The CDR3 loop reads CAWSTSGIYNEQFF. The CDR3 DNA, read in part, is TGTGCCTGGAGTACTAGCGGTATTTACAATGAG.

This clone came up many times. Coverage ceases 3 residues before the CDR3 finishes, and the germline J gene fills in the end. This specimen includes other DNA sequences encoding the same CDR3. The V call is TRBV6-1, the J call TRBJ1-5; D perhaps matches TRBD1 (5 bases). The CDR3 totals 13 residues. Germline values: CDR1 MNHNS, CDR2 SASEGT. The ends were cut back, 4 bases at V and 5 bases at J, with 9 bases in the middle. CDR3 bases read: TGTGCCAGCAGTGCAGGGAATTATCAGCCC. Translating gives CASSAGNYQP. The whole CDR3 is CASSAGNYQPQHF.

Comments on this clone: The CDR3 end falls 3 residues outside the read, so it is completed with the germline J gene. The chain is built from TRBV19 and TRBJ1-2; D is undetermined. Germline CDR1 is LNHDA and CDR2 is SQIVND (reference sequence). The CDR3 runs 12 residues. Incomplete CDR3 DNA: TGTGCCAGTAGTATAGGGTACAATGAC. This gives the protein CASSIGYND. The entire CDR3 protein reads CASSIGYNDYTF.

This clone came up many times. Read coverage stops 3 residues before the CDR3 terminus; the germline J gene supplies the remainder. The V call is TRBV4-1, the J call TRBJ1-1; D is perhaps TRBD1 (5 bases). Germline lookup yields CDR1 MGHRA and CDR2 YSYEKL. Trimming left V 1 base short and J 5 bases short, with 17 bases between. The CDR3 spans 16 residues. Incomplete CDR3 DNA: TGCGCCAGCAGCCAAGCGCCCGTCCGGGGGGATACTGAA. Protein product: CASSQAPVRGDTE. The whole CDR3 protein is CASSQAPVRGDTEAFF.

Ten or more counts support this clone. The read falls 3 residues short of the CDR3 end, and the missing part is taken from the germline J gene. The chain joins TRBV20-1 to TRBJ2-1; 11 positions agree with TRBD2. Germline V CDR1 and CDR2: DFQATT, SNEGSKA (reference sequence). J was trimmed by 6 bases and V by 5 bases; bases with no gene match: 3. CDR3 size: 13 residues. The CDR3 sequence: CSARLAGFNEQFF. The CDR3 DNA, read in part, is TGCAGTGCTCGACTAGCGGGATTCAATGAG.

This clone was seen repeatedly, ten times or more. CDR3 sequence: CASSLTGDEWNTIYF. The part of the CDR3 DNA that was read is TGCGCCAGCAGCTTGACAGGGGATGAATGGAACACC. This chain joins TRBV5-1 and TRBJ1-3, with TRBD1 identical over 7 bases. The read comes to an end 3 residues before the CDR3 does, leaving the germline J gene to fill in the end. This CDR3 is built from 15 residues. CDR1 is SGHRS, CDR2 YFSETQ, per germline. Losses at the gene ends were 1 base for V and 7 bases for J; bases not matched to a gene: 8.

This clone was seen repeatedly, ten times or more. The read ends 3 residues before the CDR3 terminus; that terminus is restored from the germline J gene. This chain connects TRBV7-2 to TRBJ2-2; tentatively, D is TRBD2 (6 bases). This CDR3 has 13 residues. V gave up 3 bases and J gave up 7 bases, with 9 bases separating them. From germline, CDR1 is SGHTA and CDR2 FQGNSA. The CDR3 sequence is CASSFGEDGELFF. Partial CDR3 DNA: TGTGCCAGCAGCTTCGGGGAGGACGGGGAG.

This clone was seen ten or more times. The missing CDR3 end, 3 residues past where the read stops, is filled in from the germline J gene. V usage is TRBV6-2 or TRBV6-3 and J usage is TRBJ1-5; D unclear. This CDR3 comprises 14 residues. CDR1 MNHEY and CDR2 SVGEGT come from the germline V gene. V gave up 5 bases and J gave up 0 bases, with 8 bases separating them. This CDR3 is CASSKGFSNQPQHF. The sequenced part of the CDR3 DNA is TGTGCCAGCAGTAAGGGCTTTAGCAATCAGCCC.

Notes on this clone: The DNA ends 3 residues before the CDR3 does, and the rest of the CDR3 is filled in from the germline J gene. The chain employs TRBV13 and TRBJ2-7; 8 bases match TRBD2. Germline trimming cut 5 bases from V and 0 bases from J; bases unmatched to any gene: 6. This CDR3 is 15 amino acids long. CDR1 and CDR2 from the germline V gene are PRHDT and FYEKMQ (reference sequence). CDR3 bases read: TGTGCCAGCAGCGTTAATAGCGGGGTCTCCTACGAG. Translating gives CASSVNSGVSYE. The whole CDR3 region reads CASSVNSGVSYEQYF.

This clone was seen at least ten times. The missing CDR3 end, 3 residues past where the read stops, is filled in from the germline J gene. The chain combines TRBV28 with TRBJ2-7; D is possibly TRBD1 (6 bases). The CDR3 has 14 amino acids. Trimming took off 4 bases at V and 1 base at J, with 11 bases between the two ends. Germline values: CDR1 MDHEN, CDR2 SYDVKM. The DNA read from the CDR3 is TGTGCCAGCAGTTGGGGGCAGGAGTCCTACGAG. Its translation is CASSWGQESYE. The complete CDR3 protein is CASSWGQESYEQYF.

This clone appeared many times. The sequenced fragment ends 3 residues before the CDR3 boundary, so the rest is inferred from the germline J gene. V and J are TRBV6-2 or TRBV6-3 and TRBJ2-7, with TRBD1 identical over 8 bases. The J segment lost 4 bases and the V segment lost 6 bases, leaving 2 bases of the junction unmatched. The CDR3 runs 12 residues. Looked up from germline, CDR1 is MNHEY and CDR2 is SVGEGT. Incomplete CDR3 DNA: TGTGCCAGCAGACGGACAGGGTACGAG. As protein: CASRRTGYE. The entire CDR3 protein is CASRRTGYEQYF.

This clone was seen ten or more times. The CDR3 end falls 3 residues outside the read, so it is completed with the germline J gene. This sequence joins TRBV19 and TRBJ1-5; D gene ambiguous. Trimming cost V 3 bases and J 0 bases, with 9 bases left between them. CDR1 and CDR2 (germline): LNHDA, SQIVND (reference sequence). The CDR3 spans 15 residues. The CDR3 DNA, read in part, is TGTGCCAGTAGTATGACTGATTATAGCAATCAGCCC. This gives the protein CASSMTDYSNQP. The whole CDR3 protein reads CASSMTDYSNQPQHF.

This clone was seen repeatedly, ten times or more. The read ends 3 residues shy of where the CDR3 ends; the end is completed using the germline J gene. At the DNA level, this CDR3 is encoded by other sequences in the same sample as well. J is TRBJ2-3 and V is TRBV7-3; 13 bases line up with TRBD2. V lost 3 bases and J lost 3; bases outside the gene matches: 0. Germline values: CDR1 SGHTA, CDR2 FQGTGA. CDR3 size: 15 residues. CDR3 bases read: TGTGCCAGCAGCTTGACTAGCGGGAGGACAGATACG. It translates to CASSLTSGRTDT. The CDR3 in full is CASSLTSGRTDTQYF.

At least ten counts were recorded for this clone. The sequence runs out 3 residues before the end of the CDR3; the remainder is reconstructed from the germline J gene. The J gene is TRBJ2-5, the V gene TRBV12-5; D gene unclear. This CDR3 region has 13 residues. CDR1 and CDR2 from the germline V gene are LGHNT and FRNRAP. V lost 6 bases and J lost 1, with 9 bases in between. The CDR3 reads CASGRRAQETQYF. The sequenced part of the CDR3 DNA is TGTGCTAGTGGCCGTCGCGCCCAAGAGACC.

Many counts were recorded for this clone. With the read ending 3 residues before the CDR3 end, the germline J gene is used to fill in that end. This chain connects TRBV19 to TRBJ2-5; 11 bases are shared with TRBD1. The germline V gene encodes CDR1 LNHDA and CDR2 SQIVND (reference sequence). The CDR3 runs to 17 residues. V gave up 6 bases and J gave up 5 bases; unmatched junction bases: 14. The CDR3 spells CASSSTRTGGVEETQYF. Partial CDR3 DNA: TGTGCCAGTAGCTCTACTAGGACAGGGGGCGTGGAGGAGACC.

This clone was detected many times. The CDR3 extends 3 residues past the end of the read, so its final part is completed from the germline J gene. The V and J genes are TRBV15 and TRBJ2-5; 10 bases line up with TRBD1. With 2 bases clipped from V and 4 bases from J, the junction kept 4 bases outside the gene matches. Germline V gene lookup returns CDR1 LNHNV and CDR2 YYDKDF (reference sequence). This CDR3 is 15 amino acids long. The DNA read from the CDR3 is TGTGCCACCAGCAGACCCGGACAGGGGGGAGAGACC. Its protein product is CATSRPGQGGET. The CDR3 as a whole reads CATSRPGQGGETQYF.

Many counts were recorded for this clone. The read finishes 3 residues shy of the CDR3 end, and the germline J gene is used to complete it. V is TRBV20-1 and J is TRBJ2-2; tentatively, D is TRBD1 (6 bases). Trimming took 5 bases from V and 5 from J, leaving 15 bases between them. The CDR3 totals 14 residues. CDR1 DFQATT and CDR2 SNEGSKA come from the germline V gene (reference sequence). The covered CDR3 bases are TGCAGTGCTGGCCTGGGGACAAGGACCGGGGAG. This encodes CSAGLGTRTGE. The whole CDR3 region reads CSAGLGTRTGELFF.

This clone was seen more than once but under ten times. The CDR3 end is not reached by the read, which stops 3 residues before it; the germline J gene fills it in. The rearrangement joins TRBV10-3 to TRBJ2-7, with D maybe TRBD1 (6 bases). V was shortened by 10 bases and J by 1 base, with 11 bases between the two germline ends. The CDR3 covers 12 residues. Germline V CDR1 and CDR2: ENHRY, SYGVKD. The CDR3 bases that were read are TGTGCCAGTCGACAGGAGTCCTACGAG. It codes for CASRQESYE. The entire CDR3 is CASRQESYEQYF.

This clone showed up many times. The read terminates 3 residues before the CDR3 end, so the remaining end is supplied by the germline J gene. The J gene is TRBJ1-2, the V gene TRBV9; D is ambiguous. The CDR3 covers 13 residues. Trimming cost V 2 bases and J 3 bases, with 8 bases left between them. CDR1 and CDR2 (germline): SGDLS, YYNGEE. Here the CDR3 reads CASSVASDYGYTF. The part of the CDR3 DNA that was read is TGTGCCAGCAGCGTTGCGAGTGACTATGGC. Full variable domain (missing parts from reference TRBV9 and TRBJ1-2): DSGVTQTPKHLITATGQRVTLRCSPRSGDLSVYWYQQSLDQGLQFLIQYYNGEERAKGNILERFSAQQFPDLHSELNLSSLELGDSALYFCASSVASDYGYTFGSGTRLTVV.

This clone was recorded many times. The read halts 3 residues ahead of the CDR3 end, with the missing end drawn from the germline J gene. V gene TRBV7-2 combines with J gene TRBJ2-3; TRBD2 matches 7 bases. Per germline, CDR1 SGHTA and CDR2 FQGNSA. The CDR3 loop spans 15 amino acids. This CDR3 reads CASSFTGGPEYTQYF. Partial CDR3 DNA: TGTGCCAGCAGCTTTACGGGGGGACCTGAATACACG.

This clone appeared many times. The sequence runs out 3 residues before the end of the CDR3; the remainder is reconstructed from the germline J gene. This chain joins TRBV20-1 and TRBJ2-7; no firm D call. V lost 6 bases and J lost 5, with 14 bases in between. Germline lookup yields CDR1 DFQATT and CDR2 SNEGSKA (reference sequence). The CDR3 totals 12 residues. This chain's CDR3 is CSAGRLGHEQYF. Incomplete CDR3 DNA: TGCAGTGCCGGAAGGCTAGGCCACGAG.

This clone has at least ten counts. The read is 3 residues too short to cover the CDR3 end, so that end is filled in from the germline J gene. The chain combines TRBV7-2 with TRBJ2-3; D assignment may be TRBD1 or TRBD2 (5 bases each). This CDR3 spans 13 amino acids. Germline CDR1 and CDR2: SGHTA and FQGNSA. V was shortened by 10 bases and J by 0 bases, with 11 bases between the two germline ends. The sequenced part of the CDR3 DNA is TGTGCCACGGTAGAGGGGAGCACAGATACG. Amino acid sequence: CATVEGSTDT. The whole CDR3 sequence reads CATVEGSTDTQYF. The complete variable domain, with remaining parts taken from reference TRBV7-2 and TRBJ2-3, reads GAGVSQSPSNKVTEKGKDVELRCDPISGHTALYWYRQSLGQGLEFLIYFQGNSAPDKSGLPSDRFSAERTGGSVSTLTIQRTQQEDSAVYLCATVEGSTDTQYFGPGTRLTVL.

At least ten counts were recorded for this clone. This CDR3 is CSARPLAGYNEQFF. CDR3 DNA (partial): TGCAGTGCCAGACCCTTAGCGGGCTACAATGAG. The chain recombines TRBV20-1 with TRBJ2-1, with TRBD2 matching over 7 bases. From the germline J gene comes the end of the CDR3, since the read stops 3 residues before it. The length of the CDR3 is 14 residues. V dropped 6 bases and J dropped 3; count of bases not matched to a gene: 8. Germline lookup yields CDR1 DFQATT and CDR2 SNEGSKA (reference sequence).

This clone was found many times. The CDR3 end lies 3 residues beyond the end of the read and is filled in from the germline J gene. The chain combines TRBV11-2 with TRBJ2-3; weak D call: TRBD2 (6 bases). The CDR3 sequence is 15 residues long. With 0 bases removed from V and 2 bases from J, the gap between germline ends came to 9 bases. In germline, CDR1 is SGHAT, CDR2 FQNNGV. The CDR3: CASSLEASVTDTQYF. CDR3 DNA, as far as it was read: TGTGCCAGCAGCTTAGAGGCTAGCGTCACAGATACG.

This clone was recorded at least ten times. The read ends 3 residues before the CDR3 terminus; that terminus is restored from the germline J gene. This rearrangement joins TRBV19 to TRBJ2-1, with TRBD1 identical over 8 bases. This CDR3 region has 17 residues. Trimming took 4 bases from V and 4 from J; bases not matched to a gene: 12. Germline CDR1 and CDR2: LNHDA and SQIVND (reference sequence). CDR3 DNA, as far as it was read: TGTGCCAGTAGTACCCGGGGGCAGGGGGCGGAATACAATGAG. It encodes CASSTRGQGAEYNE. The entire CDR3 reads CASSTRGQGAEYNEQFF.

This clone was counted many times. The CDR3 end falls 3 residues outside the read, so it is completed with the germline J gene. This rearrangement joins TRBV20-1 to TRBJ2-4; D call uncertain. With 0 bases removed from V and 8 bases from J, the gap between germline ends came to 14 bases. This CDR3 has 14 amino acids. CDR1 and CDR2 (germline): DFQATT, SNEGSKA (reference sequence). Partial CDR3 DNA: TGCAGTGCTAGAGATGTGGGCAATTTGGACATT. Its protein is CSARDVGNLDI. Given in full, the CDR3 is CSARDVGNLDIQYF.